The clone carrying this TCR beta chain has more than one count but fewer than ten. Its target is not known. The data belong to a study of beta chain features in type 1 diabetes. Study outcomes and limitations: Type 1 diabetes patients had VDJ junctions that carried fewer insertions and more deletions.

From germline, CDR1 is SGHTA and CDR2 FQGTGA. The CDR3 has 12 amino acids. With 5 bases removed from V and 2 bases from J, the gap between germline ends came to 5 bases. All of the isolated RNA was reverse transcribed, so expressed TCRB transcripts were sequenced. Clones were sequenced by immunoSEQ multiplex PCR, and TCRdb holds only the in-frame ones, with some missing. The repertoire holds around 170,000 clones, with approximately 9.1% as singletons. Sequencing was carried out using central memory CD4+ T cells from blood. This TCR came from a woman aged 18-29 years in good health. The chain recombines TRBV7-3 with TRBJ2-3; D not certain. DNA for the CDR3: TGTGCCAGCAGCGACAACACAGATACGCAGTATTTT. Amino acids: CASSDNTDTQYF.